This T cell receptor beta chain stems from a study of cytotoxic CD8 clonotypes in ibrutinib-treated CLL listed by TCRdb under 2021. With regard to the full study: In this cohort, some 16 patients were treatment-naive and under 13 were relapsed/refractory, while some 17 had unmutated IGHV. Responses were partial in roughly 24 patients and complete in 2; after median about 63 months follow-up, around 15 stayed in remission and about twelve progressed. The response samples were drawn at a median of roughly eleven months into treatment, with a range of roughly 6 to 36 months. An average of 255,043 productive templates and 94,082 productive rearrangements was obtained per sample. Of the roughly 81 people in the trial, approximately 24 had longitudinal samples available. Cryopreserved peripheral blood mononuclear cells were collected before treatment, at response, and at either disease progression or sustained remission. All remission and progressive disease samples were collected while patients were still receiving ibrutinib. Overall study outcomes, separate from this receptor: An increase in clonality was observed at ibrutinib response, with clonality remaining stable during sustained remission and falling back toward baseline at progression. Baseline clonality exceeded that of age-matched healthy donors and correlated strongly with circulating CD8+ T-cell counts. Lymph node repertoires were not examined, and the timing of sampling was not matched between patients in sustained remission and those whose disease progressed. Public clonotypes were rare and either shrank or stayed stable during treatment, and the rise in clonality at ibrutinib response reflected expansion of private clonotypes.

A word on this clone: Its antigen is not yet known. Base qualities are not recorded, but no much larger clone differs from it by a single base.

The goal of deep resolution MiSeq sequencing was a depth between 1 in 1 million and 1 in 200,000 T cells, and coverage averaged 10x per clonotype. The immunoSEQ hsTCRB Kit was used to generate TCR beta libraries. The authors' pipeline ran thus. The data were analyzed with ImmunoSEQ Analyzer and ImmunoSEQ Data Assistant, and V, D and J gene assignments followed IMGT definitions. Clonality, which ranges from 0 to 1, was calculated by subtracting the normalized Shannon entropy of productive rearrangement frequencies from one. Only overrepresented clonotypes making up at least 0.05% of the repertoire of each patient were included in the public clonotype analysis. Repertoires from about a dozen age-matched healthy donors in immuneACCESS were used as clonality controls. Here the immuneACCESS table is served through TCRdb, limited to in-frame sequences with V and J called. Missing clones are a known gap in these copies; in checked studies unresolved V genes cover under half, and the rest lacks a known reason. That table is the source of V, J and clone size, and D and trimming were worked out from the DNA. The sample has 65,000 to 80,000 clones on record, 83% of them singletons. Clones ranked in the top ten supply roughly 40% of the sample.

In the paper's terms, the time point label means: around 25 months on ibrutinib. Roughly 2 micrograms of genomic DNA were extracted from cryopreserved PBMCs for TCR beta library preparation. Longitudinal blood samples from CLL patients receiving ibrutinib monotherapy were subjected to high-throughput TCR beta sequencing. The patients took part in an open-label, single-center phase 2 trial of ibrutinib monotherapy. The CDR3 holds 16 amino acids from the cysteine to the phenylalanine. The kept DNA is CDR3 alone, 48 bases in frame from the first base. Via the germline V gene, CDR1 is MGHRA and CDR2 YSYEKL. At the junction V is shortened by 4 bases and J by 0 bases; bases outside the gene matches: 3.

The sequence was obtained from a human donor with chronic lymphocytic leukemia. Sequenced here: PBMCs, sampled after 24 months of ibrutinib treatment. The sequence is built from TRBV4-1 and TRBJ2-6; 7 central bases correspond to TRBD1. The nucleotide sequence is given as TGCGCCAGCAGCCTAGGGACAGTCTCTGGGGCCAACGTCCTGACTTTC. Translated, it reads CASSLGTVSGANVLTF.